This passage covers 12 T cell receptor beta chains from one sample sequenced in a study of identical twins. TCRdb passed the 5' RACE reads through MiXCR, listing each CDR3 protein once. The profile covers approximately 500,000 distinct CDR3 sequences, with about 15% appearing a single time and roughly 0.44% taken by the ten largest. The sample was also linked to a second study, of yellow fever vaccine responses in identical twins.

The sample comprised CD4+ T cells sorted from blood. The receptors were sampled from a woman aged 18 to 35 in good health.

This clonotype was seen a few times. The rearrangement uses TRBV28 and TRBJ2-3, with D possibly being TRBD1 or TRBD2 (6 bases each). V lost 2 bases and J lost 4, with 19 bases in between. CDR1 MDHEN and CDR2 SYDVKM come from the germline V gene. CDR3 length: 17 amino acids. The DNA for the CDR3 is TGTGCCAGCAGTTTAAGTCGGGGGCAGCCCCGGGCAGATACGCAGTATTTT. It is translated as CASSLSRGQPRADTQYF. Drawing the rest from reference TRBV28 and TRBJ2-3, the complete variable domain is DVKVTQSSRYLVKRTGEKVFLECVQDMDHENMFWYRQDPGLGLRLIYFSYDVKMKEKGDIPEGYSVSREKKERFSLILESASTNQTSMYLCASSLSRGQPRADTQYFGPGTRLTVL.

The J gene is TRBJ2-7, the V gene TRBV19; either TRBD1 or TRBD2 may supply D (5 bases each). Germline CDR1 and CDR2: LNHDA and SQIVND (reference sequence). Trimming pared 3 bases from V and 6 bases from J, leaving 18 bases between. The CDR3 is made up of 15 amino acids. The DNA of the CDR3 is TGTGCCAGTAGTATGGGGCTAGCTTTCGAGTTCGAGCAGTACTTC. Amino acids: CASSMGLAFEFEQYF.

The rearrangement links TRBV10-2 to TRBJ2-6, with D possibly being TRBD1 or TRBD2 (6 bases each). Germline V gives CDR1 WSHSY, CDR2 SAAADI. There are 16 residues in the CDR3. Trimming took off 10 bases at V and 0 bases at J, with 16 bases between the two ends. CDR3 coding DNA: TGCGCCACCACTTCGGGGGACACCTCTGGGGCCAACGTCCTGACTTTC. This translates into CATTSGDTSGANVLTF.

This chain connects TRBV2 to TRBJ2-3; 7 bases align to TRBD1. The V gene's germline CDR1 is SNHLY and CDR2 FYNNEI. V was clipped by 4 bases and J by 0 bases; unmatched bases: 7. This CDR3 comprises 16 residues. The CDR3 region is CASSVDDRVSTDTQYF. CDR3 sequence (DNA): TGTGCCAGCAGTGTCGACGACAGGGTCAGCACAGATACGCAGTATTTT.

The CDR3 region has the DNA TGTGCCAGTGGACCTGGACAGGGGTACACTGAAGCTTTCTTT. Protein sequence: CASGPGQGYTEAFF. The chain links TRBV19 to TRBJ1-1; 9 positions match TRBD1. Germline V lookup: CDR1 LNHDA, CDR2 SQIVND (reference sequence). Trimming took 8 bases from V and 3 from J; bases not matched to a gene: 7. This CDR3 has 14 amino acids. The full variable domain, in which reference TRBV19 and TRBJ1-1 provide the parts outside the CDR3, is DGGITQSPKYLFRKEGQNVTLSCEQNLNHDAMYWYRQDPGQGLRLIYYSQIVNDFQKGDIAEGYSVSREKKESFPLTVTSAQKNPTAFYLCASGPGQGYTEAFFGQGTRLTVV.

This clonotype appeared a few times. The chain carries TRBV20-1 and TRBJ2-3; tentative D call: TRBD2 (5 bases). V was cut by 3 bases and J by 2 bases, with 15 bases left in between. The CDR3 length is 15 residues. CDR1 and CDR2 (germline): DFQATT, SNEGSKA (reference sequence). CDR3 nucleotide sequence: TGCAGTGCTAGGGAGGCAGCGTTAAACACAGATACGCAGTATTTT. Amino acid sequence: CSAREAALNTDTQYF.

This clonotype was detected only a few times. The gene calls are TRBV18 and TRBJ2-3; no definite D call. The CDR3 totals 14 residues. Deletions cut 0 bases from V and 2 bases from J, with 6 bases between. The germline CDR1 and CDR2 sequences are KGHSH and LQKENI. The CDR3 loop is CASSPPVVTDTQYF. In DNA, the CDR3 is TGTGCCAGCTCACCACCGGTCGTCACAGATACGCAGTATTTT.

This chain links TRBV27 with TRBJ1-5; perhaps TRBD1 as D (6 bases). Germline values: CDR1 MNHEY, CDR2 SMNVEV (reference sequence). The CDR3 runs to 15 residues. Deletions cut 4 bases from V and 2 bases from J, with 12 bases between. The DNA for the CDR3 is TGTGCCAGCAGTTCCACAGGGTTAGGCAATCAGCCCCAGCATTTT. It specifies CASSSTGLGNQPQHF.

This clonotype occurred a few times. This chain links TRBV9 with TRBJ2-3, with D uncertain. The V and J ends lost 2 bases and 2 bases respectively, with 6 bases between them. The CDR3 is 13 residues long. Germline CDR1 is SGDLS and CDR2 is YYNGEE. The DNA of the CDR3 is TGTGCCAGCAGCGTTGGTCTCACAGATACGCAGTATTTT. Translation: CASSVGLTDTQYF.

This rearrangement joins TRBV4-2 to TRBJ2-7; D may be TRBD2 (6 bases). This CDR3 is 16 amino acids long. CDR1 and CDR2 from the germline V gene are LGHNA and YNFKEQ. Trimming pared 4 bases from V and 3 bases from J, leaving 19 bases between. For the CDR3, the DNA is TGTGCCAGCAGCCCACAACCCGGGAGTAGCGACTACGAGCAGTACTTC. Encoded protein: CASSPQPGSSDYEQYF.

This rearrangement joins TRBV11-2 to TRBJ2-7, with D possibly matching TRBD1 (6 bases). The CDR3 spans 19 residues. Trimming took 5 bases from V and 1 from J, leaving 27 bases between them. Germline V gene sequence: CDR1 SGHAT, CDR2 FQNNGV. This CDR3 reads CASSAGTIGGKPSSYEQYF. CDR3 DNA sequence: TGTGCCAGCAGCGCCGGGACGATAGGGGGTAAACCTTCGTCCTACGAGCAGTACTTC.

This chain uses TRBV4-2 with TRBJ2-7, with D perhaps TRBD1 (5 bases). Trimming pared 3 bases from V and 2 bases from J, leaving 14 bases between. CDR1 LGHNA and CDR2 YNFKEQ come from the germline V gene. The length of the CDR3 is 15 residues. The DNA of the CDR3 is TGTGCCAGCAGCCAGTCCTCCGGACAAACCTACGAGCAGTACTTC. The encoded protein is CASSQSSGQTYEQYF.